The clone carrying this T cell receptor (beta chain) was detected a few times. Generated by immunoSEQ multiplex PCR, the TCRdb table keeps only in-frame clones and is missing some. This sample carries around 190,000 clones, roughly 88% of them seen once, and the ten largest clones take 4.5% to 6.5%. The record originates from a study of blood T cell repertoires in COVID-19. Looking at the study overall: Acute-phase and convalescent COVID-19 samples originated in the United States, Italy and Spain.

Recruits, aged roughly 18 to 89 years, lived in 20 to 30 US areas. Participant reports of clinical history set cohort assignment. Trimming cost V 0 bases and J 8 bases; bases outside gene matches: 5. The CDR3 totals 16 residues. Germline values: CDR1 SGHTA, CDR2 FQGNSA. The gene calls are TRBV7-2 and TRBJ2-1; TRBD2 agrees at 12 bases. The sequence derives from a man aged 35 to 55 with acute COVID-19. The material sequenced was PBMCs or T cells enriched from blood (not recorded which). CDR3 bases: TGTGCCAGCAGCTTAGCGCGTTCTAGCGGGAGGGATGAGCAGTTCTTC. This encodes CASSLARSSGRDEQFF.